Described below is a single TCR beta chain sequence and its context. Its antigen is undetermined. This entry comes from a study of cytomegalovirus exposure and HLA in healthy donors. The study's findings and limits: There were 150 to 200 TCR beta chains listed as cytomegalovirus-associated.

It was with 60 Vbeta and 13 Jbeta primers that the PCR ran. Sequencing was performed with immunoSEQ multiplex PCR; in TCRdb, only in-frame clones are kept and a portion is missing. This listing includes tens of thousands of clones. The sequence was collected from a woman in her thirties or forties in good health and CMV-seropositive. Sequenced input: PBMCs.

The CDR3 sequence: CAIRRLAGESDEQFF. As DNA, the CDR3 is TGTGCCATCAGAAGACTAGCGGGAGAGTCCGATGAGCAGTTCTTC. This rearrangement joins TRBV10-3 to TRBJ2-1; 12 bases are shared with TRBD2. V was clipped by 6 bases and J by 8 bases; unmatched bases: 8. Germline V CDR1 and CDR2: ENHRY, SYGVKD. This CDR3 contains 15 residues.